This T cell receptor (beta chain) was identified in a study of T cells in Graves' hyperthyroidism and ophthalmopathy. Points from the study as a whole: Ophthalmopathy prediction by the model preceded onset by a median about 6 months. In blood, most of the thyroid clonotypes expanded above 0.001 were also present.

Patients were aged 18 to 65, had disease duration under 2 months, and had newly diagnosed hyperthyroidism. Researchers took RNA transcripts and amplified the TCR beta CDR3 regions from them. The study used the HTBI primer set for a first-round RT-PCR of the TCR CDR3. TCRdb reprocessed the multiplex PCR reads with MiXCR, giving one entry per CDR3 protein. Among tens of thousands of distinct CDR3 sequences listed, 45% to 50% were seen once. With respect to this clonotype: Its antigen is undetermined.

After removal of 0 bases from V and 5 bases from J, the junction contained 7 bases not matched to a gene. The CDR3 length is 16 residues. The germline V gene has CDR1 PRHDT and CDR2 FYEKMQ (reference sequence). What was sequenced was peripheral blood or thyroid tissue (not recorded which). The receptor comes from a woman aged 45-65 years with Graves' hyperthyroidism. The V call is TRBV13, the J call TRBJ2-7, with 10 nucleotides matching TRBD2. The CDR3 here is CASSLGSGRAGNEQYF. The CDR3 region has the DNA TGTGCCAGCAGCTTAGGAAGCGGGAGGGCGGGGAACGAGCAGTACTTC.